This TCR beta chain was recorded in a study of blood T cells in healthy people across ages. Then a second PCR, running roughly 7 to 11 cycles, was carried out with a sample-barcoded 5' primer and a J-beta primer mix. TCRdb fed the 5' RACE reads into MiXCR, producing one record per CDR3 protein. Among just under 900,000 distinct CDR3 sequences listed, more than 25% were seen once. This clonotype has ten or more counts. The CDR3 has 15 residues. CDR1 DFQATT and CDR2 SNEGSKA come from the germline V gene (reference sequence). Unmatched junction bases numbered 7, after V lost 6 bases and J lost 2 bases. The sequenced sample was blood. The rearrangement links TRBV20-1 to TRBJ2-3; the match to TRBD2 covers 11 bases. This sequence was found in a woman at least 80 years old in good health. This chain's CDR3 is CSACPSGGFTDTQYF. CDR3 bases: TGCAGTGCGTGCCCTAGCGGGGGGTTCACAGATACGCAGTATTTT.